Listed here are 12 T cell receptor beta chains from one sample, sequenced in a study of OX40 agonist ivuxolimab in advanced cancers. Repertoires were generated with immunoSEQ multiplex PCR, while TCRdb's copy carries only in-frame clones and drops some. The sample has nearly 50,000 clones, 85% to 95% seen once; the top ten hold approximately 6.7%. Here the sequenced sample was CD4+ or CD8+ T cells sorted from blood, taken in a trial of the OX40 agonist ivuxolimab. These receptors were obtained from an adult with an advanced solid tumor such as melanoma, head and neck, liver or kidney cancer.

The chain couples TRBV25-1 to TRBJ2-2; a possible D gene is TRBD1 (6 bases). CDR1 and CDR2 (germline): MGHDK, SYGVNS. This CDR3 region has 16 residues. Between the trimmed V and J ends, which lost 4 bases and 0 bases, there was a span of 12 bases. The CDR3 is CASSGRTETNTGELFF. The DNA for the CDR3 is TGTGCCAGCAGTGGTCGGACAGAGACGAACACCGGGGAGCTGTTTTTT. The entire variable domain, with the rest obtained from reference TRBV25-1 and TRBJ2-2, is as follows: EADIYQTPRYLVIGTGKKITLECSQTMGHDKMYWYQQDPGMELHLIHYSYGVNSTEKGDLSSESTVSRIRTEHFPLTLESARPSHTSQYLCASSGRTETNTGELFFGEGSRLTVL.

The V call is TRBV5-4, the J call TRBJ2-3; 10 bases are a match to TRBD2. Germline V gene data show CDR1 as SGHNT and CDR2 as YYREEE (reference sequence). The CDR3 length is 14 residues. Unmatched junction bases numbered 1, after V lost 3 bases and J lost 3 bases. CDR3 coding DNA: TGTGCCAGCAGCTCTAGCGGGGGAACAGATACGCAGTATTTT. It translates to CASSSSGGTDTQYF.

The chain joins TRBV19 to TRBJ1-1; TRBD1 is a possible D gene (6 bases). V lost 7 bases and J lost 2, with 14 bases in between. CDR1 is LNHDA, CDR2 SQIVND, per germline (reference sequence). The CDR3 is made up of 14 amino acids. The DNA of the CDR3 is TGTGCCAGTAATCCGACGGACAGCAACACTGAAGCTTTCTTT. It codes for CASNPTDSNTEAFF. The full variable domain, rest sourced from reference TRBV19 and TRBJ1-1, is DGGITQSPKYLFRKEGQNVTLSCEQNLNHDAMYWYRQDPGQGLRLIYYSQIVNDFQKGDIAEGYSVSREKKESFPLTVTSAQKNPTAFYLCASNPTDSNTEAFFGQGTRLTVV.

The rearrangement uses TRBV27 and TRBJ2-3; D is uncertain. Germline lookup yields CDR1 MNHEY and CDR2 SMNVEV (reference sequence). Trimming left V 6 bases short and J 0 bases short, with 7 bases between. This CDR3 contains 13 residues. In DNA, the CDR3 is TGTGCCAGCAGCCTTACTAGCACAGATACGCAGTATTTT. It specifies CASSLTSTDTQYF.

V usage is TRBV5-6 and J usage is TRBJ1-2; no reliable D call. Germline V gene sequence: CDR1 SGHDT, CDR2 YYEEEE. V lost 0 bases to trimming and J lost 4 bases, with 13 bases between them. CDR3 length: 15 amino acids. The CDR3 DNA sequence: TGTGCCAGCAGCTTGGAAGAAACCGCGGGCTATGGCTACACCTTC. Translated, it gives CASSLEETAGYGYTF.

The DNA of the CDR3 is TGTGCCAGCAGTGAAGGGGTTGAAGCTTTCTTT. Translation gives CASSEGVEAFF. This chain links TRBV6-1 with TRBJ1-1; D is uncertain. Deletions cut 1 base from V and 7 bases from J, with 4 bases between. The length of the CDR3 is 11 residues. Germline lookup yields CDR1 MNHNS and CDR2 SASEGT.

The chain couples TRBV4-1 to TRBJ1-1; weak D call: TRBD1 (6 bases). CDR1 and CDR2 from the germline V gene are MGHRA and YSYEKL. The ends were cut back, 4 bases at V and 0 bases at J, with 15 bases in the middle. The CDR3 runs to 16 residues. The CDR3 DNA reads TGCGCCAGCAGCCTGAGGGGGTCAGGGTTGAACACTGAAGCTTTCTTT. Protein sequence: CASSLRGSGLNTEAFF.

The chain carries TRBV6-1 and TRBJ1-2; 9 bases are a match to TRBD1. Germline CDR1 MNHNS, CDR2 SASEGT. The junction had 9 bases not matched to a gene; V was cut back by 6 bases and J by 4 bases. This CDR3 spans 15 amino acids. CDR3 nucleotides: TGTGCCAGCAGCGCCGGGACAGGGATTTCCTATGGCTACACCTTC. Translated: CASSAGTGISYGYTF.

The chain uses TRBV29-1 and TRBJ1-4; 7 positions agree with TRBD1. The CDR3 is 17 amino acids. Germline lookup yields CDR1 SQVTM and CDR2 ANQGSEA. Trimming removed 6 bases from V and 8 bases from J; junction bases left unmatched: 21. CDR3 residues: CSVLNWDRRKRSEKLFF. The CDR3 DNA reads as TGCAGCGTCTTGAATTGGGACAGAAGAAAACGCTCGGAAAAACTGTTTTTT.

This clone was detected once. The chain is built from TRBV2 and TRBJ1-6; D ambiguous. The CDR3 sequence is 14 residues long. The germline gives CDR1 SNHLY, CDR2 FYNNEI. Trimming shortened V by 1 base and J by 4 bases, and 5 bases separated the two germline ends. As DNA, the CDR3 is TGTGCCAGCAGTGAAGGCCGGTATAATTCACCCCTCCACTTT. Its protein product is CASSEGRYNSPLHF. Combining the CDR3 with reference TRBV2 and TRBJ1-6 gives the whole variable domain EPEVTQTPSHQVTQMGQEVILRCVPISNHLYFYWYRQILGQKVEFLVSFYNNEISEKSEIFDDQFSVERPDGSNFTLKIRSTKLEDSAMYFCASSEGRYNSPLHFGNGTRLTVT.

The chain combines TRBV6-5 with TRBJ1-1, with D possibly being TRBD1 (5 bases). With 8 bases removed from V and 3 bases from J, the gap between germline ends came to 13 bases. Looked up from germline, CDR1 is MNHEY and CDR2 is SVGAGI. The CDR3 is 13 amino acids. CDR3 amino acids: CASRQGRDTEAFF. In nucleotides, the CDR3 is TGTGCCAGCCGACAAGGCAGGGACACTGAAGCTTTCTTT.

The CDR3 DNA follows: TGTGCCAGCAGGTCAGAAAAACTGTTTTTT. Its protein is CASRSEKLFF. The J gene is TRBJ1-4, the V gene TRBV28; D is uncertain. The V gene lost 6 bases and the J gene lost 8 bases, with 4 bases spanning the gap. This CDR3 is built from 10 residues. Germline values: CDR1 MDHEN, CDR2 SYDVKM.